This TCR beta chain came from a study of blood T cell repertoires in COVID-19. V was clipped by 1 base and J by 1 base; unmatched bases: 10. CDR3 length equals 18 residues. Germline lookup yields CDR1 LGHDT and CDR2 YNNKEL (reference sequence). Measured with immunoSEQ multiplex PCR; TCRdb has only the in-frame clones, and not every one. The sample has some 140,000 clones, less than 90% seen once. The V gene is TRBV3-1 (or the pseudogene TRBV3-2), the J gene TRBJ2-3; TRBD2 agrees at 8 bases. The sequencing input was peripheral blood. The clonotype was recovered from a man between 60 and 75 years old with acute or convalescent COVID-19. For the CDR3, the DNA is TGTGCCAGCAGCCAAGTGCTAGCGGGTTCCCCGGGCACAGATACGCAGTATTTT. It yields the protein CASSQVLAGSPGTDTQYF.